This note documents a single T cell receptor beta chain sequence. At one of its ends the junction is not consistent with the germline gene, which may arise from a read error. This CDR3 has 15 residues. CDR1 MNHNS and CDR2 SASEGT come from the germline V gene. This specimen belongs to a study of CD4 and CD8 cells across lung adenocarcinoma regions. Samples came from patients with localized non-small cell lung adenocarcinoma. MiXCR, applied by TCRdb to the PCR reads, yields one record per CDR3 protein. The table lists roughly 20,000 distinct CDR3 sequences, roughly half of them singletons. This TCR derives from a female donor with lung adenocarcinoma. The CD4 and CD8 labels of this study may be unreliable. This chain connects TRBV6-1 to TRBJ2-3, with TRBD2 matching over 12 bases. The specimen was CD8+ T cells from the center of a lung tumor. The CDR3 protein is CASSGLAGNTGEQDF. The CDR3, as DNA: TGTGCCAGCAGCGGACTAGCGGGAAACACCGGGGAGCAGGATTTT.